Listed here are 15 T cell receptor beta chains from one sample, sequenced in a study of identical twins (TCRdb year 2016). Libraries were made using 5' RACE. These reads were obtained on an Illumina HiSeq 2000. The public reads were quality trimmed at Q25 with fastp and then assembled into clones with MiXCR by TCRdb, keeping productive beta chains. Rows with one shared CDR3 protein collapse into an entry with the most common genes and DNA. The sample table contains hundreds of thousands of distinct CDR3 sequences; only one count was recorded for approximately 24% of them. Roughly 3% of the sample lies in the top ten. These data were also filed under a second study, of T cells expressing NK-cell markers.

Source material: CD4+ T cells sorted from blood. The source of these receptors is a woman aged 18-29 years in good health.

The genes are TRBV9 and TRBJ2-7; either TRBD1 or TRBD2 may fit D (5 bases each). Germline V CDR1 and CDR2: SGDLS, YYNGEE. Between the trimmed V and J ends, which lost 4 bases and 2 bases, there was a span of 13 bases. CDR3 size: 14 residues. CDR3 sequence: CASSPTGTTYEQYF. The CDR3 bases are TGTGCCAGCAGCCCAACCGGGACCACCTACGAGCAGTACTTC.

This clonotype has a handful of counts. The chain employs TRBV4-2 and TRBJ2-5; D is perhaps TRBD2 (6 bases). The germline V and J ends were trimmed by 0 bases and 5 bases, with 13 bases remaining between them. Per the germline V gene, CDR1 is LGHNA and CDR2 is YNFKEQ. The CDR3 extends over 15 amino acids. The CDR3 nucleotides are TGTGCCAGCAGCCAAGATCGTGCGGGGCGGGAGACCCAGTACTTC. It specifies CASSQDRAGRETQYF.

This clonotype was seen repeatedly, ten times or more. The chain recombines TRBV6-5 with TRBJ2-3, with D uncertain. CDR3 size: 14 residues. V was pared by 2 bases and J by 2 bases, with 8 bases between. The germline V gene encodes CDR1 MNHEY and CDR2 SVGAGI. The CDR3 reads CASSYGLYTDTQYF. In nucleotides, the CDR3 is TGTGCCAGCAGTTACGGGCTTTACACAGATACGCAGTATTTT.

This clonotype appeared many times. This chain joins TRBV4-3 and TRBJ1-2, with TRBD1 as a possible D gene (5 bases). With 0 bases removed from V and 4 bases from J, the gap between germline ends came to 15 bases. Germline V gives CDR1 LGHNA, CDR2 YSLEER. The CDR3 consists of 16 residues. The CDR3 coding sequence is TGCGCCAGCAGCCAAGATCTAAGGGGACCGATCTATGGCTACACCTTC. This sequence encodes CASSQDLRGPIYGYTF.

This clonotype was detected a few times. CDR3 region: CASSLPLVTRNSNQPQHF. CDR3 DNA: TGTGCCAGCAGTTTGCCCCTGGTGACGCGAAATAGCAATCAGCCCCAGCATTTT. The J gene is TRBJ1-5, the V gene TRBV6-2 or TRBV6-3; unclear D gene. Germline CDR1 reads MNHEY; CDR2 reads SVGEGT. The CDR3 runs to 18 residues. V was pared by 4 bases and J by 0 bases, with 19 bases between.

The gene calls are TRBV12-3 or TRBV12-4 and TRBJ1-2; TRBD1 matches at 7 bases. V shed 6 bases and J 2 bases; nucleotides not matched to a gene: 9. The CDR3 covers 15 residues. CDR3 in amino acids: CASRLSRTGNYGYTF. In nucleotides, the CDR3 is TGTGCCAGCAGGCTATCAAGGACAGGAAACTATGGCTACACCTTC.

V gene TRBV3-1 combines with J gene TRBJ1-1; no clear D gene. V was cut by 0 bases and J by 10 bases, with 18 bases left in between. In germline, CDR1 is LGHDT, CDR2 YNNKEL (reference sequence). This CDR3 is 15 amino acids long. This CDR3 is CASSQDPMSTVGAFF. For the CDR3, the DNA is TGTGCCAGCAGCCAAGATCCGATGTCCACGGTTGGAGCTTTCTTT.

The chain uses TRBV12-3 or TRBV12-4 and TRBJ1-3; no reliable D call. V was cut by 6 bases and J by 4 bases, with 13 bases left in between. The CDR3 spans 14 residues. This CDR3 is CASSFSGRGNTIYF. CDR3 DNA sequence: TGTGCCAGCAGCTTCTCTGGTCGGGGAAACACCATATATTTT.

The chain employs TRBV20-1 and TRBJ2-1; 10 bases fit TRBD2. J gave up 4 bases and V 5 bases, and 11 bases lay outside the gene matches. Germline V gene data show CDR1 as DFQATT and CDR2 as SNEGSKA (reference sequence). The CDR3 has 16 residues. The CDR3 DNA is TGCAGTGCTCGCCGGGGAGGAGCGGGGGGGTACAATGAGCAGTTCTTC. Translated, it gives CSARRGGAGGYNEQFF.

The J gene is TRBJ2-1, the V gene TRBV30, with no clear D. CDR3 length: 12 residues. Germline loops: CDR1 GTSNPN, CDR2 SVGIG (reference sequence). Trimming took off 3 bases at V and 4 bases at J, with 7 bases between the two ends. DNA of the CDR3: TGTGCCTGGAGCACTGGGTACAATGAGCAGTTCTTC. Translated, it gives CAWSTGYNEQFF.

The CDR3: CAISPNHLAGIGNEQFF. CDR3 coding DNA: TGTGCCATCAGTCCGAATCACCTAGCGGGGATCGGTAATGAGCAGTTCTTC. The chain couples TRBV10-3 to TRBJ2-1; 9 bases align to TRBD2. Unmatched junction bases numbered 15, after V lost 5 bases and J lost 7 bases. The CDR3 has 17 residues. Germline CDR1 reads ENHRY; CDR2 reads SYGVKD.

The chain employs TRBV29-1 and TRBJ2-1; 7 bases are shared with TRBD2. Looked up from germline, CDR1 is SQVTM and CDR2 is ANQGSEA. This CDR3 is built from 18 residues. J lost 0 bases, V lost 5 bases, and 16 bases had no gene match. The DNA for the CDR3 is TGCAGCGTTAGGTATGGAACTAGCGCAGATTTCTCCTACAATGAGCAGTTCTTC. Protein product: CSVRYGTSADFSYNEQFF.

The V gene is TRBV20-1, the J gene TRBJ1-6; 7 bases are shared with TRBD1. J was trimmed by 6 bases and V by 0 bases; bases with no gene match: 8. Germline V gives CDR1 DFQATT, CDR2 SNEGSKA (reference sequence). This CDR3 has 16 residues. Here the CDR3 DNA reads TGCAGTGCTAGAGATCTAGGGGGCTGGGGTAATTCACCCCTCCACTTT. This sequence encodes CSARDLGGWGNSPLHF.

This clonotype occurred a few times. The J gene is TRBJ2-1, the V gene TRBV20-1; D is unresolved. Germline V gene data show CDR1 as DFQATT and CDR2 as SNEGSKA (reference sequence). The CDR3 is 13 amino acids. The DNA for the CDR3 is TGCAGCGGCGGCGGCAGCTCCTACAATGAGCAGTTCTTC. Translation gives CSGGGSSYNEQFF.

This chain connects TRBV14 to TRBJ1-6; the D gene is possibly TRBD1 (5 bases). The CDR3 runs to 14 residues. V was shortened by 2 bases and J by 7 bases, with 9 bases between the two germline ends. Germline CDR1 reads SGHDN; CDR2 reads FVKESK. For the CDR3, the DNA is TGTGCCAGCAGCCAACAGGGATTCAATTCACCCCTCCACTTT. Translating gives CASSQQGFNSPLHF.